This T cell receptor (beta chain) was sequenced in a study of technical replicates of blood from a few donors. The V gene's germline CDR1 is SGHTA and CDR2 FQGTGA. The CDR3 is 16 residues long. Trimming at V came to 5 bases and at J to 2 bases, leaving 5 bases not matched to a gene. Measured with immunoSEQ multiplex PCR; TCRdb has only the in-frame clones, and not every one. The table has under 95,000 clones, about 90% seen once. The clonotype was recovered from a human donor in good health. What was sequenced was T cells isolated from PBMCs. The V call is TRBV7-3, the J call TRBJ2-2; TRBD2 aligns across 10 bases. The CDR3 here is CASSPGTSVNTGELFF. The CDR3 coding sequence is TGTGCCAGCAGCCCGGGGACTAGCGTAAACACCGGGGAGCTGTTTTTT.